These 5 T cell receptor beta chains share one sample of origin, sequenced in a study of follicular helper T cells after annual influenza vaccination (dated by TCRdb to between 2016 and 2019). The method was the immunoSEQ multiplex PCR assay. Held by TCRdb, this immuneACCESS table contains in-frame sequences only and omits some clones. Under half of the omission traces to an unresolved V gene where checked; the cause of the rest is unknown. This sample lists a few thousand clones; approximately 85% were detected once. Roughly 1% of the sample lies in the top ten. Per the publication, the time point label means: 2015-2016 season, pre-vaccination. The sample was CXCR5+ CD38- circulating T follicular helper cells from blood, taken on the day of influenza vaccination. The cell subset or site label, read with the paper, signifies: circulating Tfh, non-naive CD4+CXCR5+PD-1+ (ICOS+CD38+ or ICOS-CD38-). All receptors derive from an adult who received the influenza vaccine.

The CDR3 reads CASIGGTEVEKLFF. In DNA form, the CDR3 reads TGTGCCAGCATCGGAGGGACGGAGGTTGAAAAACTGTTTTTT. The V and J genes are TRBV28 and TRBJ1-4, with a weak D call TRBD1 (5 bases). Trimming shortened V by 7 bases and J by 7 bases, and 16 bases separated the two germline ends. The germline CDR1 and CDR2 sequences are MDHEN and SYDVKM. The CDR3 has 14 residues.

The V gene is TRBV19, the J gene TRBJ2-7, with unresolved D. CDR3 length: 13 residues. Per germline, CDR1 LNHDA and CDR2 SQIVND (reference sequence). The V and J ends lost 2 bases and 3 bases respectively, with 8 bases between them. The CDR3 loop reads CASSISLYYEQYF. As DNA, the CDR3 is TGTGCCAGTAGTATATCCCTATACTACGAGCAGTACTTC.

The rearrangement joins TRBV6-5 to TRBJ2-4; possibly TRBD1 for D (7 bases). Germline V lookup: CDR1 MNHEY, CDR2 SVGAGI. V was shortened by 2 bases and J by 9 bases, with 14 bases between the two germline ends. CDR3 length: 14 residues. The CDR3 nucleotides read TGTGCCAGCAGTTACGCGCCAGGGGGAGGCATTCAGTACTTC. It is translated as CASSYAPGGGIQYF.

This clone is a singleton in its sample. The rearrangement links TRBV6-1 to TRBJ2-7; perhaps TRBD2 as D (6 bases). Trimming stripped 1 base from V and 0 bases from J, with 13 bases between. The CDR3 has 16 residues. CDR1 MNHNS and CDR2 SASEGT come from the germline V gene. The CDR3 nucleotides are TGTGCCAGCAGTGAAGGGACGGGAGCGCTCTCCTACGAGCAGTACTTC. Protein: CASSEGTGALSYEQYF.

The chain combines TRBV27 with TRBJ1-1; 7 nucleotides align to TRBD1. Trimming took 4 bases from V and 11 from J; bases not matched to a gene: 13. Germline lookup yields CDR1 MNHEY and CDR2 SMNVEV (reference sequence). This CDR3 comprises 14 residues. The DNA for the CDR3 is TGTGCCAGCAGTTACCGTACAGGGGTGGGGGCGGCTTTCTTT. Residues: CASSYRTGVGAAFF.